The 9 T cell receptor beta chains in this list originate from one sample, sequenced in a study of blood T cell repertoires in COVID-19. The method was immunoSEQ multiplex PCR; TCRdb's version includes in-frame clones alone and lacks a portion of them. The sample contains 150,000 to 170,000 clones, around 83% of which appear only once. Material: peripheral blood. The receptors were gathered from a woman in her fifties or sixties with COVID-19, enrolled during active disease.

The chain recombines TRBV6-1 with TRBJ1-6, with 7 bases identical to TRBD1. The germline CDR1 and CDR2 sequences are MNHNS and SASEGT. The length of the CDR3 is 15 residues. Trimming cost V 2 bases and J 8 bases; bases outside gene matches: 6. The CDR3 bases are TGTGCCAGCAGTGAACTCCGACAGGGAGATTCACCCCTCCACTTT. It is translated as CASSELRQGDSPLHF.

CDR3 nucleotides: TGTGCCAGCAGCTTGGGGGCAGATCCAAGGAATGAGCAGTTCTTC. This translates into CASSLGADPRNEQFF. This chain links TRBV5-4 with TRBJ2-1; D not resolved. Germline CDR1 reads SGHNT; CDR2 reads YYREEE (reference sequence). This CDR3 spans 15 amino acids. The V and J ends lost 0 bases and 7 bases respectively, with 14 bases between them.

The V and J genes are TRBV30 and TRBJ1-6; TRBD1 might be the D (6 bases). CDR3 length: 13 residues. Trimming cost V 3 bases and J 7 bases, with 10 bases left between them. Germline V gives CDR1 GTSNPN, CDR2 SVGIG (reference sequence). The CDR3 nucleotides are TGTGCCTGGAGGGACAGTTCAAATTCACCCCTCCACTTT. Protein product: CAWRDSSNSPLHF.

This clone was picked up one time. This chain uses TRBV29-1 with TRBJ1-5, with D maybe TRBD1 (5 bases). CDR3 size: 13 residues. The germline V gene encodes CDR1 SQVTM and CDR2 ANQGSEA. CDR3 region: CSAAGQGGQPQHF. The CDR3 DNA reads as TGCAGTGCGGCAGGGCAGGGTGGACAGCCCCAGCATTTT.

The gene calls are TRBV19 and TRBJ2-1, with 14 bases matching TRBD2. Germline V gives CDR1 LNHDA, CDR2 SQIVND (reference sequence). CDR3 length: 16 amino acids. The V segment lost 8 bases and the J segment 8 bases; nucleotides outside the gene matches: 11. The CDR3 is CASSLGLAGAGYEQFF. The CDR3 DNA sequence: TGTGCCAGTTCTCTGGGACTAGCGGGAGCCGGGTATGAGCAGTTCTTC. The whole variable domain, filled in from reference TRBV19 and TRBJ2-1, reads DGGITQSPKYLFRKEGQNVTLSCEQNLNHDAMYWYRQDPGQGLRLIYYSQIVNDFQKGDIAEGYSVSREKKESFPLTVTSAQKNPTAFYLCASSLGLAGAGYEQFFGPGTRLTVL.

The CDR3 sequence: CASSFNRGAEAFF. Written as DNA, the CDR3 is TGTGCCAGCAGTTTTAACCGAGGCGCTGAAGCTTTCTTT. The rearrangement joins TRBV6-5 to TRBJ1-1; D is ambiguous. The CDR3 totals 13 residues. V lost 4 bases to trimming and J lost 6 bases, with 12 bases between them. The germline V gene encodes CDR1 MNHEY and CDR2 SVGAGI.

J is TRBJ1-3 and V is TRBV11-2; D unclear. V lost 6 bases and J 0 bases, leaving 12 bases between the germline ends. CDR1 is SGHAT, CDR2 FQNNGV, per germline. The length of the CDR3 is 15 residues. CDR3 sequence (DNA): TGTGCCAGCAGTCTCACCCGGAGCTCTGGAAACACCATATATTTT. It yields the protein CASSLTRSSGNTIYF. Based on the CDR3 plus reference TRBV11-2 and TRBJ1-3, the full variable domain is EAGVAQSPRYKIIEKRQSVAFWCNPISGHATLYWYQQILGQGPKLLIQFQNNGVVDDSQLPKDRFSAERLKGVDSTLKIQPAKLEDSAVYLCASSLTRSSGNTIYFGEGSWLTVV.

The rearrangement uses TRBV25-1 and TRBJ2-7; TRBD2 matches at 8 bases. CDR1 is MGHDK and CDR2 is SYGVNS in the germline V gene. CDR3 length: 14 amino acids. V shed 6 bases, J shed 5 bases, and the junction held 9 bases outside the gene matches. The CDR3 sequence: CASSLGAGGNEQYF. The CDR3 region has the DNA TGTGCCAGCAGCCTAGGGGCGGGAGGAAACGAGCAGTACTTC.

The chain joins TRBV6-5 to TRBJ1-2, with 7 bases identical to TRBD1. J lost 4 bases, V lost 7 bases, and 9 bases had no gene match. CDR1 is MNHEY, CDR2 SVGAGI, per germline. The CDR3 is 14 residues long. In DNA form, the CDR3 reads TGTGCCAGCACTCAAGGGACAGTCCGCTATGGCTACACCTTC. Translating it yields CASTQGTVRYGYTF.